This TCR beta chain is from a study of technical replicates of blood from several donors. TCRdb's table, derived via immunoSEQ multiplex PCR, lists solely in-frame clones and lacks some. The sample has about 14,000 clones, more than 75% seen once; the top ten hold 9.5% to 15%. This clonotype was sampled from a human donor in good health. The specimen sequenced was PBMCs.

CDR3 sequence reads: CASSYKGQGISEAFF. The DNA for the CDR3 is TGTGCCAGCAGTTACAAGGGACAGGGGATTAGTGAAGCTTTCTTT. The chain carries TRBV6-5 and TRBJ1-1; 10 nucleotides line up with TRBD1. V dropped 2 bases and J dropped 7; count of bases not matched to a gene: 7. Germline values: CDR1 MNHEY, CDR2 SVGAGI. This CDR3 has 15 residues.